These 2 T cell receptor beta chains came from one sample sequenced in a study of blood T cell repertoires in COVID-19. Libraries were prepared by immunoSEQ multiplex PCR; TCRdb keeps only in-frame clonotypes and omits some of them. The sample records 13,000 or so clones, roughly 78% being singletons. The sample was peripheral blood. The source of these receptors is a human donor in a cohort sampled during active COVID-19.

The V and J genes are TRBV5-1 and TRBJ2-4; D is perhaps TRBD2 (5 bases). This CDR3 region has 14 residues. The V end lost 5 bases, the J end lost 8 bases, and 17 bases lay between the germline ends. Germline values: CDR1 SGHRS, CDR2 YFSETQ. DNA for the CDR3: TGCGCCAGCAGGATGCAACCGACTAAGGACATTCAGTACTTC. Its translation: CASRMQPTKDIQYF. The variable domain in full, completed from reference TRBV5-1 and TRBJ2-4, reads KAGVTQTPRYLIKTRGQQVTLSCSPISGHRSVSWYQQTPGQGLQFLFEYFSETQRNKGNFPGRFSGRQFSNSRSEMNVSTLELGDSALYLCASRMQPTKDIQYFGAGTRLSVL.

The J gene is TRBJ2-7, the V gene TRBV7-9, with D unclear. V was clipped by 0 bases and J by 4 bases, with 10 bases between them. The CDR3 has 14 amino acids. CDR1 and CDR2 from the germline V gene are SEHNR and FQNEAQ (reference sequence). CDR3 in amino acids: CASSLAVASYEQYF. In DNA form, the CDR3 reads TGTGCCAGCAGCTTAGCCGTGGCCAGTTACGAGCAGTACTTC. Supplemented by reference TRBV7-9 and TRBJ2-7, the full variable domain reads DTGVSQNPRHKITKRGQNVTFRCDPISEHNRLYWYRQTLGQGPEFLTYFQNEAQLEKSRLLSDRFSAERPKGSFSTLEIQRTEQGDSAMYLCASSLAVASYEQYFGPGTRLTVT.